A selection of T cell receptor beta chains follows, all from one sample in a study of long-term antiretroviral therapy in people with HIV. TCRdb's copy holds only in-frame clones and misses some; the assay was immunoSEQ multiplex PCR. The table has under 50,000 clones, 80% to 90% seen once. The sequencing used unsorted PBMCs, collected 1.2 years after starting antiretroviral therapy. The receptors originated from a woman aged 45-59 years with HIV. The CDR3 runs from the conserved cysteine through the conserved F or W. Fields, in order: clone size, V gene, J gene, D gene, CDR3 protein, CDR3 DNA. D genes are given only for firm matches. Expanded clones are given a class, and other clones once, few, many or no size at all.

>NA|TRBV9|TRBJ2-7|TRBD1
CASSLDTGQPSYEQYF
TGTGCCAGCAGCCTAGACACGGGACAGCCCTCCTACGAGCAGTACTTC
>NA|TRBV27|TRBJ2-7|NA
CASSSYGSYEQYF
TGTGCCAGCAGTTCGTACGGTTCCTACGAGCAGTACTTC
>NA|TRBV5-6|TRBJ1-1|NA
CASSLPTRLGGEAFF
TGTGCCAGCAGCTTGCCAACTCGATTGGGTGGGGAGGCTTTCTTT
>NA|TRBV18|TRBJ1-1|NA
CASSLGSTEAFF
TGTGCCAGCTCACTTGGGAGCACTGAAGCTTTCTTT
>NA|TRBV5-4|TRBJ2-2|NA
CASSFYDGTGELFF
TGTGCCAGCAGCTTTTATGACGGCACCGGGGAGCTGTTTTTT
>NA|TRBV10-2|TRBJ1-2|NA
CASSPVGGAVYGYTF
TGCGCCAGCAGTCCCGTGGGGGGCGCCGTCTATGGCTACACCTTC
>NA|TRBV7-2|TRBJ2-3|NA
CASSLGTHRGTQYF
TGTGCCAGCAGCCTCGGGACGCATAGGGGGACGCAGTATTTT
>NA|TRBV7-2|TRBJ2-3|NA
CASSFMAGADTQYF
TGTGCCAGCAGCTTCATGGCTGGGGCAGATACGCAGTATTTT
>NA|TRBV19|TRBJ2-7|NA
CASSIGQGSSYEQYF
TGTGCCAGTAGTATAGGGCAGGGGAGCTCCTACGAGCAGTACTTC
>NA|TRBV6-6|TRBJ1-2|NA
CASSYSVGGGDGYTF
TGTGCCAGCAGTTACAGCGTTGGGGGCGGGGATGGCTACACCTTC
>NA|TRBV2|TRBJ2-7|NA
CASSDTYEQYF
TGTGCCAGCAGCGACACCTACGAGCAGTACTTC
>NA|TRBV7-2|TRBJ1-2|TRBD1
CASSIKPGTEYTF
TGTGCCAGCAGCATAAAACCCGGGACAGAGTACACCTTC
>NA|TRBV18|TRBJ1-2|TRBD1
CASSPPWTGGRVNYGYTF
TGTGCCAGCTCACCACCGTGGACAGGGGGGAGAGTTAACTATGGCTACACCTTC
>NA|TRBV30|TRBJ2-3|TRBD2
CAWSHLAGGPTDTQYF
TGTGCCTGGAGTCATCTAGCGGGGGGGCCAACAGATACGCAGTATTTT
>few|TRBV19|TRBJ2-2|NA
CASSIGDYPGAGELFF
TGTGCCAGTAGTATAGGTGACTACCCAGGCGCCGGGGAGCTGTTTTTT
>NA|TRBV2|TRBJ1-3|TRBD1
CASSLQGVSGNTIYF
TGTGCCAGCAGCCTACAGGGGGTTAGTGGAAACACCATATATTTT
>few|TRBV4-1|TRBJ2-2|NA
CASSQEGQRNTGELFF
TGCGCCAGCAGCCAGGAGGGACAGCGAAACACCGGGGAGCTGTTTTTT
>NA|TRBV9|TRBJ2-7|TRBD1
CASSGGQGGYEQYF
TGTGCCAGCAGCGGGGGACAGGGGGGCTACGAGCAGTACTTC
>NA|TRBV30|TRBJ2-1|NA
CAWSTGGEQFF
TGTGCCTGGAGCACAGGTGGTGAGCAGTTCTTC
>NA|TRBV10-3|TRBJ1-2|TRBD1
CAISPTGIGGYTF
TGTGCCATCAGCCCGACAGGGATTGGAGGCTACACCTTC
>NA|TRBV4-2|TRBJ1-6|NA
CASSQERGVNSPLHF
TGTGCCAGCAGCCAAGAGCGAGGGGTTAATTCACCCCTCCACTTT
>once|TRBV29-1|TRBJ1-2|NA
CSVDHRVGLGYTF
TGCAGCGTTGATCACAGGGTGGGGCTAGGCTACACCTTC
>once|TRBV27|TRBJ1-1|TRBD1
CASSPLRGQPNTEAFF
TGTGCCAGCAGTCCACTCCGGGGACAGCCGAACACTGAAGCTTTCTTT
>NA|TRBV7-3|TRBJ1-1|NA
CASSLTRSPGNTEAFF
TGTGCCAGCAGCTTAACTCGATCGCCTGGGAACACTGAAGCTTTCTTT
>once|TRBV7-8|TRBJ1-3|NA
CASSLGLRGDGNTIYF
TGTGCCAGCAGCTTAGGATTACGGGGAGACGGAAACACCATATATTTT
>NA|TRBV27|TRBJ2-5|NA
CASSRRQSGETQYF
TGTGCCAGCAGCCGAAGACAGTCGGGAGAGACCCAGTACTTC
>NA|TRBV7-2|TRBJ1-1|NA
CASSQRPTHSMNTEAFF
TGTGCCAGCAGCCAAAGGCCGACACACAGCATGAACACTGAAGCTTTCTTT
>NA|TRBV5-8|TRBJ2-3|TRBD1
CASSARQGRTDTQYF
TGTGCCAGCAGCGCCCGACAGGGGAGGACAGATACGCAGTATTTT
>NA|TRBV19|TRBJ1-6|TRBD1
CASSISPSGQGRWSSPLHF
TGTGCCAGTAGTATCTCCCCAAGCGGACAGGGGCGATGGAGTTCACCCCTCCACTTT
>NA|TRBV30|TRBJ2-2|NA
CAWSELYTGELFF
TGTGCCTGGAGTGAATTATACACCGGGGAGCTGTTTTTT
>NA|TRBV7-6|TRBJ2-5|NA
CASSLTGYQETQYF
TGTGCCAGCAGCTTAACGGGATACCAAGAGACCCAGTACTTC
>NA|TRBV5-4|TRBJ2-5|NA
CASSFVGKETQYF
TGTGCCAGCAGCTTTGTGGGGAAGGAGACCCAGTACTTC
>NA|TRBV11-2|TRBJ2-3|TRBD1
CASSLAARGPSSTDTQYF
TGTGCCAGCAGCCTCGCCGCTAGGGGGCCCTCGAGCACAGATACGCAGTATTTT
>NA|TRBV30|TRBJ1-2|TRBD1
CACQIDRADGYTF
TGTGCCTGTCAGATCGACAGGGCTGATGGCTACACCTTC
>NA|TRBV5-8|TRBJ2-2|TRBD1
CASSPRQGPGELFF
TGTGCCAGCAGCCCCAGACAGGGACCCGGGGAGCTGTTTTTT
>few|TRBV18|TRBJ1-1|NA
CASSPGPEAFF
TGTGCCAGCTCACCGGGCCCTGAAGCTTTCTTT
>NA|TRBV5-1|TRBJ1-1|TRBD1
CASSSGTGGSKAFF
TGCGCCAGCAGCTCCGGGACAGGGGGCAGTAAAGCTTTCTTT
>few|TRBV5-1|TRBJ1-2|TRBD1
CASTDREGGYTF
TGCGCCAGCACCGACAGGGAAGGTGGCTACACCTTC
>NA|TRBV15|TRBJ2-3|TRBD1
CATGGTGRTDTQYF
TGTGCCACCGGAGGGACAGGACGCACAGATACGCAGTATTTT
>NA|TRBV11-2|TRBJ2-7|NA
CASSFENEQYF
TGTGCCAGCAGCTTCGAAAACGAGCAGTACTTC
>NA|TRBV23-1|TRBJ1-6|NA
CANPSGTFYNSPLHF
TGCGCCAACCCATCAGGGACATTCTATAATTCACCCCTCCACTTT
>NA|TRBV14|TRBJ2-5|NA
CASRHGGKETQYF
TGTGCCAGCAGGCACGGGGGCAAGGAGACCCAGTACTTC
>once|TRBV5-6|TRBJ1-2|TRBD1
CASSLTGDYGYTF
TGTGCCAGCAGCTTGACAGGGGACTATGGCTACACCTTC
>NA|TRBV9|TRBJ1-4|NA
CASSPYSGSNEKLFF
TGTGCCAGCAGCCCGTACAGTGGGTCTAATGAAAAACTGTTTTTT
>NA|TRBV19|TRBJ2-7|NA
CASSPTGGLYEQYF
TGTGCCAGTAGCCCGACAGGAGGCCTCTACGAGCAGTACTTC
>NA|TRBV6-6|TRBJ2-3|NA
CASSYSLPTAGDTQYF
TGTGCCAGCAGTTACTCCTTACCAACCGCCGGGGATACGCAGTATTTT
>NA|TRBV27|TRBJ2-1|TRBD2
CASSSGAGVYNEQFF
TGTGCCAGCAGTTCCGGTGCGGGGGTTTACAATGAGCAGTTCTTC
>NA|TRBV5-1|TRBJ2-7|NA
CASSIGPNYEQYF
TGCGCCAGCAGCATAGGACCCAACTACGAGCAGTACTTC
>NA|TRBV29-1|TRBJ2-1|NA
CSVEAPRGLRDEQFF
TGCAGCGTTGAAGCCCCGCGGGGGCTACGGGATGAGCAGTTCTTC
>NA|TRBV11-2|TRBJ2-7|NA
CASSLDPGKYYEQYF
TGTGCCAGCAGCTTAGATCCGGGCAAATACTACGAGCAGTACTTC
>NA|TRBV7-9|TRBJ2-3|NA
CASSLTSEGDTQYF
TGTGCCAGCAGCTTAACGAGCGAGGGAGATACGCAGTATTTT
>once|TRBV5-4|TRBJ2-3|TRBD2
CASSPAGTSGATDTQYF
TGTGCCAGCAGCCCGGCCGGGACTAGCGGGGCGACAGATACGCAGTATTTT